This TCR beta chain was sequenced for a study of cytomegalovirus exposure and HLA in healthy donors. Overall study results and limits: Roughly uniform sequencing depth across donors was assumed, possibly incorrectly. Cytomegalovirus status, reportedly, was diagnosed with high specificity and sensitivity by the classifier.

With 60 Vbeta and 13 Jbeta primers, the PCR was carried out. Measured with immunoSEQ multiplex PCR; TCRdb has only the in-frame clones, and not every one. The sample consists of about 140,000 clones, under 70% of them appearing once. The donors comprised healthy bone marrow donors. Donors sampled were nominally healthy, though unrecorded immune exposures were likely. About this clone itself: Its antigen is unknown.

The TCR originated in a woman aged 60-75 years in good health and CMV-seronegative. Sequencing was done on a sample of PBMCs.

CDR3 protein: CASSMRDVTEAFF. In nucleotides, the CDR3 is TGTGCCAGCAGTATGCGGGACGTAACTGAAGCTTTCTTT. The chain carries TRBV6-5 and TRBJ1-1; weak D call: TRBD1 (5 bases). The CDR3 runs to 13 residues. The germline V gene has CDR1 MNHEY and CDR2 SVGAGI. Between the trimmed V and J ends, which lost 5 bases and 5 bases, there was a span of 12 bases.